The 26 T cell receptor beta chains below were found in one sample sequenced in a study of cytomegalovirus exposure and HLA in healthy donors. Method: immunoSEQ multiplex PCR; TCRdb's copy keeps in-frame clones and lacks some. The repertoire holds 100,000 to 150,000 clones, under 90% seen once, with about 3.5% in the top ten. Sequencing was performed on PBMCs. Receptors were obtained from a man aged 30 to 45 in good health and CMV-seronegative.

This chain links TRBV28 with TRBJ2-7, with TRBD1 matching 9 bases. Germline V gene data show CDR1 as MDHEN and CDR2 as SYDVKM. This CDR3 has 16 amino acids. The junction had 11 bases not matched to a gene; V was cut back by 3 bases and J by 5 bases. Here the CDR3 DNA reads TGTGCCAGCAGTTTTTGGGGTACAGGGGGCTACCACGAGCAGTACTTC. This gives the protein CASSFWGTGGYHEQYF.

The rearrangement links TRBV5-4 to TRBJ1-4; 9 positions agree with TRBD1. V gave up 0 bases and J gave up 8 bases; unmatched junction bases: 8. The CDR3 is 16 residues long. Germline CDR1 SGHNT, CDR2 YYREEE (reference sequence). CDR3 loop: CASSLAPGTGYEKLFF. The CDR3 nucleotides are TGTGCCAGCAGCTTGGCCCCCGGGACAGGGTACGAAAAACTGTTTTTT.

V is TRBV5-1 and J is TRBJ2-5; TRBD1 matches 7 bases. The junction had 7 bases not matched to a gene; V was cut back by 3 bases and J by 5 bases. CDR3 length: 14 amino acids. Germline V lookup: CDR1 SGHRS, CDR2 YFSETQ. In DNA, the CDR3 is TGCGCCAGCAGCTCGGGACAGTCTGGGGAGACCCAGTACTTC. This encodes CASSSGQSGETQYF.

The genes are TRBV5-6 and TRBJ1-5, with D hard to call. Germline V CDR1 and CDR2: SGHDT, YYEEEE. The CDR3 consists of 12 residues. V was trimmed by 0 bases and J by 6 bases, leaving 4 bases between them. The DNA of the CDR3 is TGTGCCAGCAGCTTGGGCAGTCAGCCCCAGCATTTT. Residues: CASSLGSQPQHF.

The V gene is TRBV27, the J gene TRBJ2-2; 9 positions match TRBD1. This CDR3 has 15 residues. Germline assignment: CDR1 MNHEY and CDR2 SMNVEV (reference sequence). Trimming cost V 3 bases and J 4 bases; bases outside gene matches: 3. CDR3 in amino acids: CASSFATGGTGELFF. CDR3 bases: TGTGCCAGCAGTTTCGCGACAGGGGGCACCGGGGAGCTGTTTTTT.

The chain recombines TRBV11-2 with TRBJ2-7, with D perhaps TRBD1 (5 bases). Per the germline V gene, CDR1 is SGHAT and CDR2 is FQNNGV. The CDR3 extends over 16 amino acids. V shed 0 bases and J shed 3 bases, with 15 bases lying between them. CDR3 loop: CASSLEARSRVYEQYF. In nucleotides, the CDR3 is TGTGCCAGCAGCTTAGAGGCCAGGTCCAGGGTCTACGAGCAGTACTTC.

The chain links TRBV19 to TRBJ1-1, with D tentatively TRBD1 (5 bases). CDR1 LNHDA and CDR2 SQIVND come from the germline V gene (reference sequence). Deletions cut 4 bases from V and 4 bases from J, with 10 bases between. The CDR3 runs 13 residues. The CDR3 sequence is CASSTFGGTEAFF. The CDR3 coding sequence is TGTGCCAGTAGTACCTTCGGGGGCACTGAAGCTTTCTTT.

The chain has TRBV5-1 and TRBJ2-7, with D possibly TRBD2 on 6 matching bases. CDR1 and CDR2 from the germline V gene are SGHRS and YFSETQ. The length of the CDR3 is 14 residues. The V gene lost 4 bases and the J gene lost 2 bases, with 13 bases spanning the gap. The CDR3 region has the DNA TGCGCCAGCAGCCCTCGGGACTTTACCTACGAGCAGTACTTC. Protein sequence: CASSPRDFTYEQYF.

J is TRBJ1-2 and V is TRBV19; no firm D call. The germline CDR1 and CDR2 sequences are LNHDA and SQIVND (reference sequence). The CDR3 has 14 amino acids. V lost 4 bases and J 4 bases, leaving 13 bases between the germline ends. CDR3 DNA sequence: TGTGCCAGTAGTACCACTAGGACGGGCTATGGCTACACCTTC. It yields the protein CASSTTRTGYGYTF.

This sequence joins TRBV5-1 and TRBJ2-7; TRBD2 is a possible D gene (5 bases). The V gene's germline CDR1 is SGHRS and CDR2 YFSETQ. The CDR3 is 14 amino acids. Trimming removed 0 bases from V and 2 bases from J, with 9 bases in between. The CDR3 loop is CASSLAGSTYEQYF. In DNA form, the CDR3 reads TGCGCCAGCAGCTTGGCGGGGTCTACCTACGAGCAGTACTTC. Full variable domain (remainder filled in from reference TRBV5-1 and TRBJ2-7): KAGVTQTPRYLIKTRGQQVTLSCSPISGHRSVSWYQQTPGQGLQFLFEYFSETQRNKGNFPGRFSGRQFSNSRSEMNVSTLELGDSALYLCASSLAGSTYEQYFGPGTRLTVT.

The rearrangement joins TRBV18 to TRBJ1-5; D not certain. Germline assignment: CDR1 KGHSH and CDR2 LQKENI. The CDR3 has 15 residues. Between the trimmed V and J ends, which lost 5 bases and 0 bases, there was a span of 11 bases. The CDR3 is CASSSGGHSNQPQHF. CDR3 nucleotides: TGTGCCAGCTCATCTGGCGGCCATAGCAATCAGCCCCAGCATTTT.

This sequence joins TRBV25-1 and TRBJ2-5, with TRBD1 matching 7 bases. From germline, CDR1 is MGHDK and CDR2 SYGVNS. J gave up 2 bases and V 9 bases, and 6 bases lay outside the gene matches. CDR3 length: 13 amino acids. CDR3 amino acids: CARARDSQETQYF. As DNA, the CDR3 is TGTGCCAGGGCCCGGGACAGTCAAGAGACCCAGTACTTC.

This clone came up a few times. The rearrangement uses TRBV2 and TRBJ1-2; TRBD1 might be the D (6 bases). Germline V gene sequence: CDR1 SNHLY, CDR2 FYNNEI. The CDR3 is made up of 14 amino acids. The germline V and J ends were trimmed by 5 bases and 3 bases, with 13 bases remaining between them. The CDR3 sequence is CASSRQASDYGYTF. The CDR3 DNA reads TGTGCCAGCAGTAGACAGGCGTCGGACTATGGCTACACCTTC.

About this clone: Other DNA sequences in the sample encode the same CDR3. The rearrangement links TRBV2 to TRBJ1-2, with D unclear. This CDR3 has 14 residues. V lost 3 bases, J lost 2 bases, and 10 bases lay in between. The germline CDR1 and CDR2 sequences are SNHLY and FYNNEI. CDR3 loop: CASSDRGTNYGYTF. CDR3 in DNA: TGTGCCAGCAGTGACCGGGGAACAAACTATGGCTACACCTTC.

The chain has TRBV28 and TRBJ1-2; 7 positions agree with TRBD1. CDR3 size: 14 residues. The J segment lost 6 bases and the V segment lost 6 bases, leaving 10 bases of the junction unmatched. Germline CDR1 reads MDHEN; CDR2 reads SYDVKM. CDR3 in amino acids: CASRLPGQRDGYTF. Here the CDR3 DNA reads TGTGCCAGCAGACTCCCGGGACAGAGAGATGGCTACACCTTC.

The chain joins TRBV7-7 to TRBJ2-4; 7 bases line up with TRBD1. The CDR3 is 13 residues long. V dropped 5 bases and J dropped 12; count of bases not matched to a gene: 10. CDR1 is SSHAT and CDR2 is FNYEAQ in the germline V gene (reference sequence). CDR3 in DNA: TGTGCCAGCAGCCGTACCGAGGGGGCTAGTCAGTACTTC. Protein: CASSRTEGASQYF.

The chain has TRBV9 and TRBJ2-2; no reliable D call. The length of the CDR3 is 15 residues. From germline, CDR1 is SGDLS and CDR2 YYNGEE. Trimming shortened V by 4 bases and J by 2 bases, and 12 bases separated the two germline ends. DNA of the CDR3: TGTGCCAGCAGCCCTGAGGCTTCCAACACCGGGGAGCTGTTTTTT. It encodes CASSPEASNTGELFF.

This chain uses TRBV18 with TRBJ2-7; 8 bases line up with TRBD1. V dropped 3 bases and J dropped 3; count of bases not matched to a gene: 7. The CDR3 length is 15 residues. Germline values: CDR1 KGHSH, CDR2 LQKENI. The CDR3, as DNA: TGTGCCAGCTCACCTGACAGGGGACTTAACTACGAGCAGTACTTC. This sequence encodes CASSPDRGLNYEQYF.

V gene TRBV5-1 combines with J gene TRBJ1-4; no clear D. The CDR3 is 14 residues long. V was pared by 2 bases and J by 0 bases, with 5 bases between. Germline V lookup: CDR1 SGHRS, CDR2 YFSETQ. CDR3: CASSFLATNEKLFF. DNA of the CDR3: TGCGCCAGCAGCTTCCTTGCAACTAATGAAAAACTGTTTTTT.

The rearrangement uses TRBV5-8 and TRBJ1-2; 7 positions match TRBD1. The CDR3 is made up of 15 amino acids. V lost 2 bases and J lost 4; bases outside the gene matches: 8. Germline V gives CDR1 SGHTS, CDR2 YDEGEE. CDR3 nucleotides: TGTGCCAGCAGCTTTCCGACAGGGTGGGTCTATGGCTACACCTTC. Encoded protein: CASSFPTGWVYGYTF.

This chain links TRBV4-1 with TRBJ2-7; 7 bases map to TRBD1. CDR3 length: 15 residues. Unmatched junction bases numbered 2, after V lost 0 bases and J lost 0 bases. Germline-derived CDR1 and CDR2 are MGHRA and YSYEKL. DNA for the CDR3: TGCGCCAGCAGCCAAGAGGACAGGAGCTCCTACGAGCAGTACTTC. Its translation: CASSQEDRSSYEQYF.

For the CDR3, the DNA is TGTGCCAGCAGCCCGGCGGCAGGGTCTCCAAACACCATATATTTT. Amino acid sequence: CASSPAAGSPNTIYF. The chain uses TRBV9 and TRBJ1-3; D may be TRBD1 (5 bases). Germline V CDR1 and CDR2: SGDLS, YYNGEE. V lost 4 bases, J lost 6 bases, and 17 bases lay in between. The CDR3 covers 15 residues.

This sequence joins TRBV4-2 and TRBJ2-7; D is unclear. CDR3 length equals 15 residues. The V end was cut by 0 bases, the J end by 4 bases, with 13 bases between. The germline CDR1 and CDR2 sequences are LGHNA and YNFKEQ. CDR3: CASSQDGGPPYEQYF. The CDR3 bases are TGTGCCAGCAGCCAAGACGGTGGGCCCCCTTACGAGCAGTACTTC.

The chain combines TRBV27 with TRBJ2-7; D gene ambiguous. From germline, CDR1 is MNHEY and CDR2 SMNVEV (reference sequence). Between the trimmed V and J ends, which lost 4 bases and 0 bases, there was a span of 10 bases. This CDR3 has 14 residues. The CDR3 sequence: CASSYGRNSYEQYF. The CDR3 DNA follows: TGTGCCAGCAGTTACGGTCGCAACTCCTACGAGCAGTACTTC.

The genes are TRBV4-1 and TRBJ1-2, with 8 nucleotides matching TRBD1. The germline gives CDR1 MGHRA, CDR2 YSYEKL. The CDR3 consists of 17 residues. Trimming cost V 2 bases and J 4 bases; bases outside gene matches: 12. This CDR3 is CASSQPTGTGIGYGYTF. DNA for the CDR3: TGCGCCAGCAGCCAACCTACCGGGACAGGCATTGGCTATGGCTACACCTTC.

This chain joins TRBV5-4 and TRBJ2-7; TRBD2 aligns across 9 bases. V lost 3 bases, J lost 0 bases, and 4 bases stayed unmatched. The CDR3 sequence is 15 residues long. The germline V gene has CDR1 SGHNT and CDR2 YYREEE (reference sequence). CDR3 in amino acids: CASSYFSGSSYEQYF. CDR3 in DNA: TGTGCCAGCAGCTATTTTAGCGGGAGCTCCTACGAGCAGTACTTC.